This T cell receptor (beta chain) derives from a study of identical twins. Overall study findings and caveats: The study based its conclusions on cross-sectional statistical analysis and did not follow the same donors. Less excess twin sharing appeared in beta out-of-frame sequences.

Notes on this clonotype: Its antigen is not known.

The germline gives CDR1 MDHEN, CDR2 SYDVKM. The CDR3 has 19 residues. V dropped 5 bases and J dropped 2 bases, with 27 bases sitting between them. In TCRdb, the 5' RACE reads were re-called with MiXCR into one record per CDR3 protein. The sample consists of hundreds of thousands of distinct CDR3 sequences, 20% to 25% of them appearing once. These records were also assigned to another study, of yellow fever vaccine responses in identical twins.

Sequenced input: CD4+ T cells sorted from blood. V usage is TRBV28 and J usage is TRBJ2-5; D might be TRBD2 (7 bases). This clonotype originated in a woman in her late teens or twenties in good health. This CDR3 reads CASSAGTGIGGGLQETQYF. The CDR3 nucleotides are TGTGCCAGCAGTGCAGGGACGGGAATCGGCGGGGGCTTACAAGAGACCCAGTACTTC.